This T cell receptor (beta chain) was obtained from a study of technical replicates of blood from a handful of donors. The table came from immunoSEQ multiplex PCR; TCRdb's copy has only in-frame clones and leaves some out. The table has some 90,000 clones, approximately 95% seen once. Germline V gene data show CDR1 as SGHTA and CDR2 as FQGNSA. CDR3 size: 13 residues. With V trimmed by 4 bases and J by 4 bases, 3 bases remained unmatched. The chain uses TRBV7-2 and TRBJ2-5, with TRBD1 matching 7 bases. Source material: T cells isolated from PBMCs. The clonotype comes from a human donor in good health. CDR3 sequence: CASSSTGVETQYF. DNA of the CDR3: TGTGCCAGCAGCTCTACAGGGGTAGAGACCCAGTACTTC.